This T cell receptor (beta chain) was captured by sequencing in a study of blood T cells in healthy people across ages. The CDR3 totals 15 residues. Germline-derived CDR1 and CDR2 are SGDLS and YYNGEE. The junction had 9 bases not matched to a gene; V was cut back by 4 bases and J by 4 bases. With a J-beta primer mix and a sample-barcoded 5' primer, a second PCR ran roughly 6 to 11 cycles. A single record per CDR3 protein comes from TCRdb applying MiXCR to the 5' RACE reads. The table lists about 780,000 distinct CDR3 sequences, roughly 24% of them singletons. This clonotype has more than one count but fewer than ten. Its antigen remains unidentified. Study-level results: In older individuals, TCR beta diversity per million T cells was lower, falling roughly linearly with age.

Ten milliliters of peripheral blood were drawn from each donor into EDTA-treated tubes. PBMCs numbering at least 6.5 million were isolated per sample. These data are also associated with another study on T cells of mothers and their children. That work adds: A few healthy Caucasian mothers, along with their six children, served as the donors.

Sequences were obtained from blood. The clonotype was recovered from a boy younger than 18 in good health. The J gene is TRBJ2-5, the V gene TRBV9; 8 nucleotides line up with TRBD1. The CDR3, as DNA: TGTGCCAGCAGCATAGGGACAGGCCCTAGAGAGACCCAGTACTTC. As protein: CASSIGTGPRETQYF.